Described below is a single TCR beta chain sequence and its context. This record comes from a study of blood T cells in healthy people across ages. Germline assignment: CDR1 DFQATT and CDR2 SNEGSKA (reference sequence). J was trimmed by 4 bases and V by 5 bases; bases with no gene match: 10. The CDR3 has 14 residues. A second PCR, run for about 6 to 12 cycles, used a sample-barcoded 5' primer plus a J-beta primer mix. Using its own MiXCR run on the 5' RACE reads, TCRdb lists one record per CDR3 protein. The sample has 1.5 million to 2 million distinct CDR3 sequences, approximately 40% seen once; the top ten hold about 21%.

The sequenced material came from blood. This TCR was recovered from a human donor in good health. V and J are TRBV20-1 and TRBJ1-2; TRBD1 agrees at 7 bases. CDR3 nucleotide sequence: TGCAGTGCTGGACCCGGGACAGAATTCTATGGCTACACCTTC. Amino acid sequence: CSAGPGTEFYGYTF.